The next 8 T cell receptor beta chains were all read from a single sample in a study of human T cells and chemical hapten exposure. From the RACE reads, TCRdb called clonotypes with MiXCR, one entry per CDR3 protein. The sample lists more than 95,000 distinct CDR3 sequences; over 10% were seen once. Time point in this sample: patch test 1, 2 weeks after DPC sensitization. Treatment meaning: therapeutic diphenylcyclopropenone sensitization with weekly scalp DPC. The sequenced sample was whole blood, obtained in connection with sensitization to the hapten diphenylcyclopropenone (DPC). Receptors were obtained from a woman aged 45-59 years with alopecia areata. Some clones in this sample may be carry-over from other donors' samples.

This clonotype was detected a few times. V gene TRBV28 combines with J gene TRBJ1-2, with D unclear. Germline V gene sequence: CDR1 MDHEN, CDR2 SYDVKM. Between the trimmed V and J ends, which lost 1 base and 2 bases, there was a span of 8 bases. CDR3 size: 14 residues. The CDR3 nucleotides are TGTGCCAGCAGTTTATCCCAATCCAACTATGGCTACACCTTC. It specifies CASSLSQSNYGYTF.

The rearrangement uses TRBV7-9 and TRBJ2-2; a possible D gene is TRBD2 (5 bases). Germline assignment: CDR1 SEHNR and CDR2 FQNEAQ (reference sequence). V dropped 1 base and J dropped 5 bases, with 8 bases sitting between them. The CDR3 covers 14 residues. CDR3 sequence (DNA): TGTGCCAGCAGCTTAGGAGAGGGAACCGGGGAGCTGTTTTTT. The encoded protein is CASSLGEGTGELFF.

This clonotype was counted at least ten times. CDR3 coding DNA: TGTGCCAGCTCACCTGACATGAACTCTGGAAACACCATATATTTT. Translated: CASSPDMNSGNTIYF. The rearrangement joins TRBV18 to TRBJ1-3; D gene uncertain. CDR1 KGHSH and CDR2 LQKENI come from the germline V gene. Trimming cost V 3 bases and J 0 bases, with 9 bases left between them. This CDR3 spans 15 amino acids.

This chain connects TRBV7-8 to TRBJ2-7, with D perhaps assigned TRBD1 or TRBD2 (6 bases each). The CDR3 loop spans 16 amino acids. Germline V CDR1 and CDR2: SGHVS, FQNEAQ. Between the trimmed V and J ends, which lost 5 bases and 1 base, there was a span of 18 bases. CDR3: CASSRNRAGGSYEQYF. The CDR3 DNA reads as TGTGCCAGCAGCCGTAACAGGGCCGGAGGGTCCTACGAGCAGTACTTC.

Many counts were recorded for this clonotype. CDR3 region: CASSSGRGLGSYNEQFF. CDR3 coding DNA: TGTGCCAGCAGCTCGGGCAGGGGGCTCGGCTCCTACAATGAGCAGTTCTTC. The rearrangement links TRBV11-3 to TRBJ2-1; 8 bases are shared with TRBD1. This CDR3 has 17 amino acids. With V trimmed by 4 bases and J by 0 bases, 8 bases remained unmatched. CDR1 SGHNT and CDR2 YENEEA come from the germline V gene.

The chain carries TRBV20-1 and TRBJ2-3; 10 bases map to TRBD2. V dropped 5 bases and J dropped 6; count of bases not matched to a gene: 11. Germline V gene data show CDR1 as DFQATT and CDR2 as SNEGSKA (reference sequence). The CDR3 runs 15 residues. CDR3 sequence reads: CSAGLTLAGEDTQYF. The CDR3 DNA sequence: TGCAGTGCTGGGTTAACTCTAGCGGGGGAGGATACGCAGTATTTT.

This clonotype occurred many times. The chain is built from TRBV5-1 and TRBJ2-5; 9 bases are a match to TRBD1. CDR3 length: 15 amino acids. The V segment lost 1 base and the J segment 5 bases; nucleotides outside the gene matches: 6. Per germline, CDR1 SGHRS and CDR2 YFSETQ. The CDR3 bases are TGCGCCAGCAGCTTGACTGGACAGGGGAGTGAGACCCAGTACTTC. Translation: CASSLTGQGSETQYF.

This clonotype was counted between two and nine times. This chain connects TRBV11-2 to TRBJ2-2; no clear D. Germline V lookup: CDR1 SGHAT, CDR2 FQNNGV. This CDR3 region has 14 residues. V lost 2 bases to trimming and J lost 6 bases, with 10 bases between them. The CDR3 protein is CASSLPLSAGELFF. CDR3 in DNA: TGTGCCAGCAGCTTACCTTTGTCTGCCGGGGAGCTGTTTTTT.